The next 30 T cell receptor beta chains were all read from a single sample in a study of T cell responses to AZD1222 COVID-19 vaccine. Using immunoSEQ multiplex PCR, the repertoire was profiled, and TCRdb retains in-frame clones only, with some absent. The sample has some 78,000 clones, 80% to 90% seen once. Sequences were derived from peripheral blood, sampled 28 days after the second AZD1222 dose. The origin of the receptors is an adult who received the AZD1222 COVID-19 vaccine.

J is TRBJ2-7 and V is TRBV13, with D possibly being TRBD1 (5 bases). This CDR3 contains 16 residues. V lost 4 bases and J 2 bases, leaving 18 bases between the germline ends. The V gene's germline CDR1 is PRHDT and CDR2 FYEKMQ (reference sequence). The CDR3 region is CASSSRSRAGPYEQYF. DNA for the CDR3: TGTGCCAGCAGCTCACGGTCCAGGGCCGGCCCCTACGAGCAGTACTTC.

The CDR3 DNA is TGTGCCAGCAGCTTAGAGTCCTACCTGAACACCGGGGAGCTGTTTTTT. This sequence encodes CASSLESYLNTGELFF. This sequence joins TRBV11-1 and TRBJ2-2; D gene uncertain. The CDR3 length is 16 residues. Trimming removed 1 base from V and 1 base from J, with 10 bases in between. The germline V gene encodes CDR1 SGHAT and CDR2 FQDESV (reference sequence).

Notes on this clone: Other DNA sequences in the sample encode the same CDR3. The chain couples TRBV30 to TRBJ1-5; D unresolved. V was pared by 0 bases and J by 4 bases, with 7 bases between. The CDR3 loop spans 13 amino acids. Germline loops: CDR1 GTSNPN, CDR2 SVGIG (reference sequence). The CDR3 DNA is TGTGCCTGGAGTGTGAAAGGGAATCAGCCCCAGCATTTT. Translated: CAWSVKGNQPQHF.

The CDR3 reads CASSVGSSGYNEQFF. DNA of the CDR3: TGTGCCAGCAGCGTAGGGTCTAGCGGATACAATGAGCAGTTCTTC. The rearrangement links TRBV9 to TRBJ2-1; 7 nucleotides align to TRBD2. This CDR3 comprises 15 residues. The J segment lost 4 bases and the V segment lost 0 bases, leaving 4 bases of the junction unmatched. The germline V gene has CDR1 SGDLS and CDR2 YYNGEE.

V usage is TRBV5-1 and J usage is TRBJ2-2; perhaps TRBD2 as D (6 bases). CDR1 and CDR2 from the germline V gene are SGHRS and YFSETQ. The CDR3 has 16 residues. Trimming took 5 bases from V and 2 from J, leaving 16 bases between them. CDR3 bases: TGCGCCAGCAGAGAAATGGGCGGGGCCAACACCGGGGAGCTGTTTTTT. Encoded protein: CASREMGGANTGELFF. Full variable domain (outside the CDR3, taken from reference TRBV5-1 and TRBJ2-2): KAGVTQTPRYLIKTRGQQVTLSCSPISGHRSVSWYQQTPGQGLQFLFEYFSETQRNKGNFPGRFSGRQFSNSRSEMNVSTLELGDSALYLCASREMGGANTGELFFGEGSRLTVL.

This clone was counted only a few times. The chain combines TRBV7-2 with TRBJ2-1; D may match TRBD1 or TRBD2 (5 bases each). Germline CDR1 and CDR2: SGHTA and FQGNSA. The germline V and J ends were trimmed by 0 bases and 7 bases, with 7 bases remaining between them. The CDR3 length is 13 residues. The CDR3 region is CASSLAWGNEQFF. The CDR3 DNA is TGTGCCAGCAGCTTAGCGTGGGGGAATGAGCAGTTCTTC.

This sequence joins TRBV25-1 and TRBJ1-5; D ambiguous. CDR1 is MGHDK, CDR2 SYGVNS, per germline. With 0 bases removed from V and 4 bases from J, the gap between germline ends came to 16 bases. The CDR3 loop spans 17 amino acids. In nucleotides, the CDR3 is TGTGCCAGCAGTGAATATTTCCCCAGTTCCCTTAATCAGCCCCAGCATTTT. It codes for CASSEYFPSSLNQPQHF. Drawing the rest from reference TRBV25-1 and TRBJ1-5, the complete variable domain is EADIYQTPRYLVIGTGKKITLECSQTMGHDKMYWYQQDPGMELHLIHYSYGVNSTEKGDLSSESTVSRIRTEHFPLTLESARPSHTSQYLCASSEYFPSSLNQPQHFGDGTRLSIL.

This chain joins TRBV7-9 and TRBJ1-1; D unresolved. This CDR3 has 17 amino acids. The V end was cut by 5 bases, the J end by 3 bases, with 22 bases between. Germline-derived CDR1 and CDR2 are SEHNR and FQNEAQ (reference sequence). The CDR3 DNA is TGTGCCAGCAGCCCGTACGGGGTAGGCTTTGGAGACACTGAAGCTTTCTTT. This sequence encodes CASSPYGVGFGDTEAFF.

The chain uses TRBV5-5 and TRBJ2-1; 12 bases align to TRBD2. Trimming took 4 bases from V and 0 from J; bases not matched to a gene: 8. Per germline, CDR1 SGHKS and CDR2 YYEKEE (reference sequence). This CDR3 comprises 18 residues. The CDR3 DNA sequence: TGTGCCAGCAGCCCGATCGGACTAGCGGGATACTCCTACAATGAGCAGTTCTTC. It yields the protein CASSPIGLAGYSYNEQFF.

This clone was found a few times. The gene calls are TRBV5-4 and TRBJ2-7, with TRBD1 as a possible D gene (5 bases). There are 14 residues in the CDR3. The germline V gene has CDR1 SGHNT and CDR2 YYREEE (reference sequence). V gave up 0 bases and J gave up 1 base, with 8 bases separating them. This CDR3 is CASSLGQGSYEQYF. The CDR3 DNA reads TGTGCCAGCAGCTTGGGGCAGGGTTCCTACGAGCAGTACTTC.

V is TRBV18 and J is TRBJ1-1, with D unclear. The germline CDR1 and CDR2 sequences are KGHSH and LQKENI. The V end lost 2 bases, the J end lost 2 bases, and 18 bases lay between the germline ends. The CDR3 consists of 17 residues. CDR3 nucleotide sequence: TGTGCCAGCTCACCATCGGACCCACGCGTTTATAACACTGAAGCTTTCTTT. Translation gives CASSPSDPRVYNTEAFF. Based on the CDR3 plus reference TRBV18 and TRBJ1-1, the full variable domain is NAGVMQNPRHLVRRRGQEARLRCSPMKGHSHVYWYRQLPEEGLKFMVYLQKENIIDESGMPKERFSAEFPKEGPSILRIQQVVRGDSAAYFCASSPSDPRVYNTEAFFGQGTRLTVV.

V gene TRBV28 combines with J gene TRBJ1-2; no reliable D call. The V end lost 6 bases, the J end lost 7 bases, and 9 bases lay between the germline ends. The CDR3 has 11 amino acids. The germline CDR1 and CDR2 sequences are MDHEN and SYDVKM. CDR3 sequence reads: CASSRTSGYTF. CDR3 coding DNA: TGTGCCAGCAGCCGTACAAGTGGCTACACCTTC.

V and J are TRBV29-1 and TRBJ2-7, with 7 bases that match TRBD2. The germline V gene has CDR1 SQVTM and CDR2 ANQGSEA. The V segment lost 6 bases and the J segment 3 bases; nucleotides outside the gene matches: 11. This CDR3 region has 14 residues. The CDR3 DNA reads TGCAGCGTGACCTCTGGGGGAGGGATCTACGAGCAGTACTTC. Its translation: CSVTSGGGIYEQYF.

The CDR3 here is CAWSVVGAGGTEAFF. CDR3 nucleotide sequence: TGTGCCTGGAGTGTAGTCGGGGCGGGGGGCACTGAAGCTTTCTTT. V and J are TRBV30 and TRBJ1-1; D is perhaps TRBD1 (5 bases). The germline gives CDR1 GTSNPN, CDR2 SVGIG (reference sequence). V lost 0 bases to trimming and J lost 4 bases, with 15 bases between them. The length of the CDR3 is 15 residues. Full variable domain (outside the CDR3, taken from reference TRBV30 and TRBJ1-1): SQTIHQWPATLVQPVGSPLSLECTVEGTSNPNLYWYRQAAGRGLQLLFYSVGIGQISSEVPQNLSASRPQDRQFILSSKKLLLSDSGFYLCAWSVVGAGGTEAFFGQGTRLTVV.

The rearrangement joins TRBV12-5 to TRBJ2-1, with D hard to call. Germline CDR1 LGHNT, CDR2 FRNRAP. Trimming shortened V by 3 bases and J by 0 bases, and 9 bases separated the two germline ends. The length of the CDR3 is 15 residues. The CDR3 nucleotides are TGTGCTAGTGGTTTACCTGGAAGCTCCTACAATGAGCAGTTCTTC. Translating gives CASGLPGSSYNEQFF.

The CDR3 region has the DNA TGTGCCAGCAGTGGGTGGCCAGGGGGCGCTTCGTACGAGCAGTACTTC. Amino acids: CASSGWPGGASYEQYF. The rearrangement uses TRBV2 and TRBJ2-7; 8 positions agree with TRBD1. Germline CDR1 SNHLY, CDR2 FYNNEI. CDR3 length: 16 amino acids. V shed 4 bases and J 4 bases; nucleotides not matched to a gene: 12.

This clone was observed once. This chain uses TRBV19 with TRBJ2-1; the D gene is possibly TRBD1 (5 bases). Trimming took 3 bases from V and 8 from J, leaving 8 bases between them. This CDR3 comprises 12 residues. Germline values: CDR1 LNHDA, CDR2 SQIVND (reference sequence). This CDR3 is CASSILRDEQFF. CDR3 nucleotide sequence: TGTGCCAGTAGTATCCTCAGGGATGAGCAGTTCTTC.

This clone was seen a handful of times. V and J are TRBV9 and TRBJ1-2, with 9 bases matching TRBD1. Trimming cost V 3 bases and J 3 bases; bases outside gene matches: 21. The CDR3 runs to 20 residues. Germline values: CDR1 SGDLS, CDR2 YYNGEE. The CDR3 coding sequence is TGTGCCAGCAGCGCGCGACCGGGACAGGGTAGGGCCAGGGAGGACTATGGCTACACCTTC. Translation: CASSARPGQGRAREDYGYTF.

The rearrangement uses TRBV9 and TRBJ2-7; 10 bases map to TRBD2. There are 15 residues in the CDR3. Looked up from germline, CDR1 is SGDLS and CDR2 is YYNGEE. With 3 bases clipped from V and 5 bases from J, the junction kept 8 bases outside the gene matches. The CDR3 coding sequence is TGTGCCAGCAGCGCAGAAGCGGGAGGGCACAACGAGCAGTACTTC. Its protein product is CASSAEAGGHNEQYF.

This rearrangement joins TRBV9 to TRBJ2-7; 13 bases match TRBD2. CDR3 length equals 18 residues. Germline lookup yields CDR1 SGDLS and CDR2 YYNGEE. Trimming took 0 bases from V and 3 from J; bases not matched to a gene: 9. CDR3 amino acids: CASSVGGGTSGIGYEQYF. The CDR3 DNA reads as TGTGCCAGCAGCGTAGGGGGAGGGACTAGCGGGATTGGCTACGAGCAGTACTTC.

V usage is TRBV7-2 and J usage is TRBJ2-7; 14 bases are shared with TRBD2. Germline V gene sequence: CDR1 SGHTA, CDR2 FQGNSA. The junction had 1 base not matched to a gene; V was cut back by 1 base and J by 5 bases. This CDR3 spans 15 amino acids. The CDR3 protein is CASSLGLAGGDEQYF. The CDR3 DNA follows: TGTGCCAGCAGCTTAGGACTAGCGGGAGGGGACGAGCAGTACTTC.

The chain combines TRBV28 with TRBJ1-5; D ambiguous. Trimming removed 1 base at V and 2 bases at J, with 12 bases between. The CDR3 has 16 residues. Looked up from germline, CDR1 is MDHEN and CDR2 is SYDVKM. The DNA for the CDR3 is TGTGCCAGCAGTTTATTGCTAGGGATTGGCAATCAGCCCCAGCATTTT. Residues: CASSLLLGIGNQPQHF.

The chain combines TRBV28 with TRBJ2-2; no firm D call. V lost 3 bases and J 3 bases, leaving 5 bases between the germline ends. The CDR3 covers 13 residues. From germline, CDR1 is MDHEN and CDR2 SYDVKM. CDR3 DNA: TGTGCCAGCAGTTTGACGTACACCGGGGAGCTGTTTTTT. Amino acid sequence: CASSLTYTGELFF.

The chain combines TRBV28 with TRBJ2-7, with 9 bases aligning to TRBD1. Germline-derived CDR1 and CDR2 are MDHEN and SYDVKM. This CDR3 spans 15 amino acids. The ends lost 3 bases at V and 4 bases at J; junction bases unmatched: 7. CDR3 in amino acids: CASSFPGQGRYEQYF. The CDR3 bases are TGTGCCAGCAGTTTCCCGGGACAGGGAAGGTACGAGCAGTACTTC.

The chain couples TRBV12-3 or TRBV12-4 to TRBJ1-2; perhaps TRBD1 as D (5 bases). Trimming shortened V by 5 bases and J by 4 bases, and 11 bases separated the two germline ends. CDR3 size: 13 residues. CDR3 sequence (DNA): TGTGCCAGCAGTCCGAGGGACCCCTATGGCTACACCTTC. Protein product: CASSPRDPYGYTF.

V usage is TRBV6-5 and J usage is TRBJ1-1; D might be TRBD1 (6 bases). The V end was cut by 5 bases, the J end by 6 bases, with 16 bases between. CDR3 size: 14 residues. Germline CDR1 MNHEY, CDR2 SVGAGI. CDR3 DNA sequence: TGTGCCAGCAGTACCCCCGGGGGGCCCCCTGAAGCTTTCTTT. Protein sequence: CASSTPGGPPEAFF.

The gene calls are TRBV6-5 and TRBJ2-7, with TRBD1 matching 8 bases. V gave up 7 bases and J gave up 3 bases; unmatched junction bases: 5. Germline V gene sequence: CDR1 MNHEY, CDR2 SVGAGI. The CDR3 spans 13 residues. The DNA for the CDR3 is TGTGCCAGCACAGGGGGCAAAGGCTACGAGCAGTACTTC. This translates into CASTGGKGYEQYF.

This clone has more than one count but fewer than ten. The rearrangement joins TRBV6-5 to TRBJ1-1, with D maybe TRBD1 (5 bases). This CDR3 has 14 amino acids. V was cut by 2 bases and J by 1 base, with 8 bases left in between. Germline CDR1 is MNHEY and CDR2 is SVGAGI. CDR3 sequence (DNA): TGTGCCAGCAGTTACGAGGGGAGGAACACTGAAGCTTTCTTT. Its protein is CASSYEGRNTEAFF.

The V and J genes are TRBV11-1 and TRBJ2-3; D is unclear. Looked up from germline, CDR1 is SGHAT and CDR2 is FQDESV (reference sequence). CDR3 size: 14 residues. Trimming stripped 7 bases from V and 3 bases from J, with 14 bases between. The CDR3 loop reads CASKEVEATDTQYF. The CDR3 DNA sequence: TGTGCCAGCAAAGAAGTGGAAGCGACAGATACGCAGTATTTT.

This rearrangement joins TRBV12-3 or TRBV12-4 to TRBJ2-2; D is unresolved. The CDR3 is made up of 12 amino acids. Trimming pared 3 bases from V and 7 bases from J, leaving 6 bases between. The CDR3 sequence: CASSFIGGELFF. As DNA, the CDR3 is TGTGCCAGCAGTTTTATTGGCGGGGAGCTGTTTTTT.